This T cell receptor (beta chain) is from a study of regulatory T cells in long-lasting Graves disease. This clonotype was counted ten times or more. In building TCR beta libraries, iRepertoire HTBI primers were used together with Arm-PCR of CDR3 regions. MiXCR, applied by TCRdb to the multiplex PCR reads, yields one record per CDR3 protein. This table holds 560,000 or so distinct CDR3 sequences, roughly 15% found once. This CDR3 region has 16 residues. Trimming took 2 bases from V and 4 from J; bases not matched to a gene: 5. The germline gives CDR1 SGHTA, CDR2 FQGNSA. Time point specified: newly diagnosed GD, antithyroid drugs for less than 3 months. TCR sequences were obtained from RNA taken from PBMCs. These data are also associated with another study on T cells in Graves' hyperthyroidism and ophthalmopathy.

V gene TRBV7-2 combines with J gene TRBJ2-1; 10 bases align to TRBD1. The receptor's source is a man in his late teens or twenties with Graves disease. The input for sequencing was peripheral blood mononuclear cells (PBMCs), taken at new diagnosis, from a patient treated with antithyroid drugs. The CDR3 loop is CASSLYRGQGYNEQFF. Here the CDR3 DNA reads TGTGCCAGCAGCTTATACCGGGGACAGGGGTACAATGAGCAGTTCTTC.